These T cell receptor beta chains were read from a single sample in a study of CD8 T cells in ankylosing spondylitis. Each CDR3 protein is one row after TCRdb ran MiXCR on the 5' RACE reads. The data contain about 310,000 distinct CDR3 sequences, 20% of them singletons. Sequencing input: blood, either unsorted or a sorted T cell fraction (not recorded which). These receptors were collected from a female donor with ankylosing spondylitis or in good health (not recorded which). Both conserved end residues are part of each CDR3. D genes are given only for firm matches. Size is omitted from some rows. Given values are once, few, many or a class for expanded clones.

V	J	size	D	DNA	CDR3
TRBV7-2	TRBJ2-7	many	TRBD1	TGTGCCAGCAGCTCGGACAGGGGGTTCGAGCAGTACTTC	CASSSDRGFEQYF
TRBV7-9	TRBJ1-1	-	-	TGTGCCAGCAGAGGGGCTGTTGAAGCTTTCTTT	CASRGAVEAFF
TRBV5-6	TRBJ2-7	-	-	TGTGCCAGCAGCTTGGCCTCAGAGTCCGTCCGGCATTTCGAGCGACCTCACTACGAGCAGTACTTC	CASSLASESVRHFERPHYEQYF
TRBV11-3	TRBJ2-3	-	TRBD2	TGTGCCAGCAGCTTAGGGGGCGGGAGCGCAGATACGCAGTATTTT	CASSLGGGSADTQYF
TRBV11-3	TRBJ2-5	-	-	TGTGCCAGCAGCTTAGGGGCTTCGGGAGCAGAGACCCAGTACTTC	CASSLGASGAETQYF
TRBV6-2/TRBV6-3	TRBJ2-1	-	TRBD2	TGTGCCAGCAGTTATGGGACTAGCGTTACGAGCTCCTACAATGAGCAGTTCTTC	CASSYGTSVTSSYNEQFF
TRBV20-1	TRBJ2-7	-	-	TGCAGTGCTACCCCCTTTTCCCGGGGCGAGCAGTACTTC	CSATPFSRGEQYF
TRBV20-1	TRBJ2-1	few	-	TGCAGTGCCGGCCCCTCCGGGACTTCGAACTACAATGAGCAGTTCTTC	CSAGPSGTSNYNEQFF
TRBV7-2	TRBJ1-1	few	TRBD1	TGTGCCAGCCGTGACAGGGCCGGTCGTGGCACTGAAGCTTTCTTT	CASRDRAGRGTEAFF
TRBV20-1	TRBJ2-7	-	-	TGCAGTGCTAGAAATTCCGGGACAACCTACGAGCAGTACTTC	CSARNSGTTYEQYF
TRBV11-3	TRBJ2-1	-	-	TGTGCCAGCAGCTTAGGGCGACTAGGGATCTACAATGAGCAGTTCTTC	CASSLGRLGIYNEQFF
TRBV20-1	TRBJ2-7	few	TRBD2	TGCAGTGCTAACCTAGCGGGTACCAAGACCCCCCTCGAGCAGTACTTC	CSANLAGTKTPLEQYF
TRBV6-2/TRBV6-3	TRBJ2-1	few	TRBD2	TGTGCCAGCAGCAGACTAGCGGGAGGGGGGAATGAGCAGTTCTTC	CASSRLAGGGNEQFF
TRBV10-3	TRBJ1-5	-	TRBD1	TGTGCCATCAGTGACGCAGGGACAGGGGTAATTCAGCCCCAGCATTTT	CAISDAGTGVIQPQHF
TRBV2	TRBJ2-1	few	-	TGTGCCAGCAAGGAAGACGCTCCATCCTACAATGAGCAGTTCTTC	CASKEDAPSYNEQFF
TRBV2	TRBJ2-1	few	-	TGTGCCAGCAGTGAGGGGACGTTAATCTACAATGAGCAGTTCTTC	CASSEGTLIYNEQFF
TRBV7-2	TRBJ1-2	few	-	TGTGCCAGCAGCTTAGAACGGCTCTATGGCTACACCTTC	CASSLERLYGYTF
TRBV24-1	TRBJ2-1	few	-	TGTGCCACCAGTGATTCCCATAGGAATGAGCAGTTCTTC	CATSDSHRNEQFF
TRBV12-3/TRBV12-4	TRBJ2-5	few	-	TGTGCCAGCAGTGGACATCAACAAGAGACCCAGTACTTC	CASSGHQQETQYF
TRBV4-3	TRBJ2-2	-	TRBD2	TGCGCCAGCAGCCTCCTCCGGACTAGCGGGATTCTCGGGGAGCTGTTTTTT	CASSLLRTSGILGELFF
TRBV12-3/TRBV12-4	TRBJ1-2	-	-	TGTGCCAGCAGTTTAGCGTATAGTGAGTCCCAGGGCTATGGCTACACCTTC	CASSLAYSESQGYGYTF
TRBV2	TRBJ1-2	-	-	TGTGCCAGCAGGTGGTCAGCCAACTATGGCTACACCTTC	CASRWSANYGYTF
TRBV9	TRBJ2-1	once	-	TGTGCCAGCAGCGTAGAGACGGCTACCTACAATGAGCAGTTCTTC	CASSVETATYNEQFF
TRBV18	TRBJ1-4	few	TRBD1	TGTGCCAGCTCACCGATTGCCGGGACAGGGGCTGAAAAACTGTTTTTT	CASSPIAGTGAEKLFF
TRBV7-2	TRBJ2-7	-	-	TGTGCCAGCAGCCAGGGGCAGGGGTTCGACGAGCAGTACTTC	CASSQGQGFDEQYF
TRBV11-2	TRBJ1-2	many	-	TGTGCCAGCAGCTTAGTTGTGGGCTACACCTTC	CASSLVVGYTF
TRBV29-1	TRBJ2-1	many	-	TGCAGCGTTGAACTAGGGGCGCGTTCCTACAATGAGCAGTTCTTC	CSVELGARSYNEQFF
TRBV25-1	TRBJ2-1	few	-	TGTGCCAGCAGTCCGAAAGCCCCCATAAATGAGCAGTTCTTC	CASSPKAPINEQFF
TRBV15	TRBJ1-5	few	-	TGTGCCACCAGCAGAGTAGGGACAAGCTATCAGCCCCAGCATTTT	CATSRVGTSYQPQHF
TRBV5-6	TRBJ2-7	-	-	TGTGCCAGCAGCCCCACGGAGAGGGACGGCAACGAGCAGTACTTC	CASSPTERDGNEQYF
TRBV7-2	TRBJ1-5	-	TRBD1	TGTGCCAGCAGCTTAGGCGGGACAGAGGAGCCCCAGCATTTT	CASSLGGTEEPQHF
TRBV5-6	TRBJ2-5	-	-	TGTGCCAGCAGCTCCGGGCCCCTACAAGAGACCCAGTACTTC	CASSSGPLQETQYF
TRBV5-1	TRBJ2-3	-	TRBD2	TGCGCCAGCAGCTTAGGCGGCGGGAGTATGACAGATACGCAGTATTTT	CASSLGGGSMTDTQYF
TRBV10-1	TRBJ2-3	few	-	TGCGCCAGCAGTGTAGGGGGTGGTTATACGCAGTATTTT	CASSVGGGYTQYF
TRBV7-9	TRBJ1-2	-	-	TGTGCCAGCAGCTTAGGTCAGGGCTACACCTTC	CASSLGQGYTF
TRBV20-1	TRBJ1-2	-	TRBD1	TGCAGTGCCTCAGGGGGGGGTACTCTCTATGGCTACACCTTC	CSASGGGTLYGYTF
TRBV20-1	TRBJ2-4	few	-	TGCAGTGCTAGAGATAGGAACATTCAGTACTTC	CSARDRNIQYF
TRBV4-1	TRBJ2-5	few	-	TGCGCCAGCAGCCAATACTCGGAGAGGTTCAAGGAGGAGACCCAGTACTTC	CASSQYSERFKEETQYF
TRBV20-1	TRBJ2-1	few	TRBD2	TGCAGTGCTCTCCGCCCCACTAGCGGGAGATCGTACAATGAGCAGTTCTTC	CSALRPTSGRSYNEQFF
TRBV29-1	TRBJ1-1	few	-	TGCAGCGTTGTCAGGCTGAACACTGAAGCTTTCTTT	CSVVRLNTEAFF
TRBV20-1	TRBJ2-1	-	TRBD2	TGCAGTGCCCAGCGGGAGCTGAGCTCCTACAATGAGCAGTTCTTC	CSAQRELSSYNEQFF
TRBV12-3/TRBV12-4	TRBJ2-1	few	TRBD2	TGTGCCAGCAGTGCCGGGACTATCTCCTACAATGAGCAGTTCTTC	CASSAGTISYNEQFF
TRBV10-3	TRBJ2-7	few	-	TGTGCCATCACTCCGGAGAGCTCCTACGAGCAGTACTTC	CAITPESSYEQYF
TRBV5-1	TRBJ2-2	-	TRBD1	TGCGCCAGCAGCTTGGGACAGGGGCATACCGGGGAGCTGTTTTTT	CASSLGQGHTGELFF
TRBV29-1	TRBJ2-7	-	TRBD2	TGCAGCGTTGCGGGACTAGCATCCTACGAGCAGTACTTC	CSVAGLASYEQYF
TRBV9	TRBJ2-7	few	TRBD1	TGTGCCAGCAGCGTAGCGGGACAGGGTTTCGGCGAGCAGTACTTC	CASSVAGQGFGEQYF
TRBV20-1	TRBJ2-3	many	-	TGCAGTGCTAGAGTAGGATCCACAGATACGCAGTATTTT	CSARVGSTDTQYF
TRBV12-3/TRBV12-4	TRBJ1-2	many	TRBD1	TGTGCCAGCACCGGGACAGGGAGTAGGGGCTACACCTTC	CASTGTGSRGYTF
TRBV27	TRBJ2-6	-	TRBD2	TGTGCCAGCACCCGACTAGCGGGAGGCCTCCTTTCTGGGGCCTACGTCCTGACTTTC	CASTRLAGGLLSGAYVLTF
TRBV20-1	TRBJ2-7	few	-	TGCAGTGCAGTAAGGTCCTACGAGCAGTACTTC	CSAVRSYEQYF
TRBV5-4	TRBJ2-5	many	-	TGTGCCAGCAGCTCGGACTGGGAGACCCAGTACTTC	CASSSDWETQYF
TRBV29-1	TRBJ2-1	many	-	TGCAGCGTTGACCCAGCGTCGGGGTATGAGCAGTTCTTC	CSVDPASGYEQFF
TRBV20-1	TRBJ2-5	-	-	TGCAGTGCTAACCCAAGGGAGACCCAGTACTTC	CSANPRETQYF
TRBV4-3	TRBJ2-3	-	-	TGCGCCAGCAGCCAAGATAAAAGCGGGCTTATATATACGCAGTATTTT	CASSQDKSGLIYTQYF
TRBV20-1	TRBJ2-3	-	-	TGCAGTGCTCCCCGGCGAGGCGGACACACAGATAGGCAGTATTTT	CSAPRRGGHTDRQYF
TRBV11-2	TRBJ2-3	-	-	TGTGCCAGCAGGGGGAGAGGTGATACGCAGTATTTT	CASRGRGDTQYF
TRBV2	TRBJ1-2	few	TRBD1	TGTGCCAGCAGGGGTAGTCGGGACAGCAACTATGGCTACACCTTC	CASRGSRDSNYGYTF
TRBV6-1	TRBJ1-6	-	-	TGTGCCAGCAGAGGACAGCGTGGATCACCCCTCCACTTT	CASRGQRGSPLHF